Listed here are 27 T cell receptor beta chains from one sample, sequenced in a study of blood T cell repertoires in COVID-19. Measured with immunoSEQ multiplex PCR; TCRdb has only the in-frame clones, and not every one. The profile shows about 150,000 clones, around 84% of them singletons. Sequences were obtained from peripheral blood. These receptors came from a woman between 45 and 65 years old with acute or convalescent COVID-19.

J is TRBJ1-1 and V is TRBV5-1; 8 bases match TRBD1. This CDR3 comprises 15 residues. V shed 0 bases, J shed 7 bases, and the junction held 8 bases outside the gene matches. Germline assignment: CDR1 SGHRS and CDR2 YFSETQ. The CDR3 spells CASSLGQGYPIEAFF. The DNA of the CDR3 is TGCGCCAGCAGCTTGGGACAGGGGTACCCCATTGAAGCTTTCTTT.

The chain carries TRBV27 and TRBJ2-4, with D tentatively TRBD1 (6 bases). V lost 2 bases, J lost 6 bases, and 23 bases lay in between. CDR3 length: 18 residues. From germline, CDR1 is MNHEY and CDR2 SMNVEV (reference sequence). CDR3 sequence reads: CASSLKFGMTGPRNIQYF. The DNA of the CDR3 is TGTGCCAGCAGTTTAAAGTTTGGGATGACAGGTCCTAGAAACATTCAGTACTTC.

V gene TRBV11-2 combines with J gene TRBJ2-7; perhaps TRBD1 as D (5 bases). CDR3 length: 14 residues. V was trimmed by 0 bases and J by 2 bases, leaving 8 bases between them. CDR1 and CDR2 (germline): SGHAT, FQNNGV. The CDR3 reads CASSLDRVPYEQYF. The CDR3 DNA reads TGTGCCAGCAGCTTAGACAGGGTACCCTACGAGCAGTACTTC.

This clone appeared a single time. The chain couples TRBV19 to TRBJ2-7, with 7 nucleotides matching TRBD2. After removal of 1 base from V and 2 bases from J, the junction contained 11 bases not matched to a gene. CDR1 is LNHDA, CDR2 SQIVND, per germline (reference sequence). This CDR3 contains 17 residues. The CDR3: CASSIATGTTHAYEQYF. The CDR3 nucleotides are TGTGCCAGTAGTATAGCTACCGGGACTACTCACGCCTACGAGCAGTACTTC.

This clone was observed a single time. The chain links TRBV4-3 to TRBJ2-3; 9 nucleotides agree with TRBD1. The CDR3 runs 16 residues. Per the germline V gene, CDR1 is LGHNA and CDR2 is YSLEER. V was pared by 4 bases and J by 0 bases, with 5 bases of the junction left unmatched. The CDR3 protein is CASSRLQGASTDTQYF. CDR3 DNA: TGCGCCAGCAGCCGATTACAGGGGGCAAGCACAGATACGCAGTATTTT.

The V and J genes are TRBV2 and TRBJ2-5; maybe TRBD1 (5 bases). CDR1 and CDR2 from the germline V gene are SNHLY and FYNNEI. With 5 bases removed from V and 2 bases from J, the gap between germline ends came to 12 bases. The length of the CDR3 is 14 residues. The CDR3 reads CASSTQQEQETQYF. CDR3 nucleotides: TGTGCCAGCAGTACCCAACAGGAACAAGAGACCCAGTACTTC.

This chain links TRBV5-1 with TRBJ1-2; D is unclear. Germline CDR1 is SGHRS and CDR2 is YFSETQ. Trimming shortened V by 2 bases and J by 4 bases, and 12 bases separated the two germline ends. The CDR3 has 14 amino acids. The CDR3: CASSFPGSSYGYTF. DNA of the CDR3: TGCGCCAGCAGCTTCCCGGGGAGCTCCTATGGCTACACCTTC.

The chain uses TRBV5-1 and TRBJ2-7; 8 bases match TRBD2. V shed 0 bases, J shed 5 bases, and the junction held 4 bases outside the gene matches. The CDR3 length is 14 residues. CDR1 is SGHRS, CDR2 YFSETQ, per germline. The CDR3 nucleotides read TGCGCCAGCAGCTTGGGACTAGCGTCGGACGAGCAGTACTTC. This encodes CASSLGLASDEQYF.

The V and J genes are TRBV9 and TRBJ2-5, with D perhaps TRBD2 (6 bases). V was trimmed by 0 bases and J by 2 bases, leaving 11 bases between them. The CDR3 contains 15 residues. From germline, CDR1 is SGDLS and CDR2 YYNGEE. The CDR3, as DNA: TGTGCCAGCAGCGTAGGTACGCTAGCGCAAGAGACCCAGTACTTC. Amino acid sequence: CASSVGTLAQETQYF.

The chain is built from TRBV19 and TRBJ2-7, with a tentative D call TRBD1 (6 bases). Germline lookup yields CDR1 LNHDA and CDR2 SQIVND (reference sequence). V shed 4 bases and J shed 2 bases, with 15 bases lying between them. CDR3 size: 15 residues. The CDR3 protein is CASSSQGNLPYEQYF. The DNA for the CDR3 is TGTGCCAGTAGTAGTCAGGGGAACCTACCCTACGAGCAGTACTTC.

The chain has TRBV7-2 and TRBJ2-2; possible D gene TRBD2, 6 bases. Per the germline V gene, CDR1 is SGHTA and CDR2 is FQGNSA. The ends were cut back, 3 bases at V and 2 bases at J, with 7 bases in the middle. There are 14 residues in the CDR3. In DNA, the CDR3 is TGTGCCAGCAGCTTGGGGGGTAACACCGGGGAGCTGTTTTTT. Protein product: CASSLGGNTGELFF.

J is TRBJ1-4 and V is TRBV10-3, with TRBD1 identical over 7 bases. This CDR3 is built from 14 residues. The V segment lost 3 bases and the J segment 7 bases; nucleotides outside the gene matches: 5. Germline V gene sequence: CDR1 ENHRY, CDR2 SYGVKD. The CDR3 DNA sequence: TGTGCCATCAGTGACGACAGGGTGTCTGAAAAACTGTTTTTT. This translates into CAISDDRVSEKLFF.

The V call is TRBV2, the J call TRBJ2-7, with D possibly matching TRBD1 (6 bases). Germline assignment: CDR1 SNHLY and CDR2 FYNNEI. V lost 7 bases and J lost 7, with 17 bases in between. The CDR3 runs 13 residues. The CDR3 DNA is TGTGCCAGCAATGCCGACACTACAGGGGAGCAGTACTTC. This gives the protein CASNADTTGEQYF.

The rearrangement uses TRBV7-3 and TRBJ2-3; TRBD2 matches 10 bases. Germline V gives CDR1 SGHTA, CDR2 FQGTGA. V shed 5 bases and J 4 bases; nucleotides not matched to a gene: 6. The CDR3 has 15 residues. CDR3 loop: CASSALAGVADTQYF. CDR3 DNA sequence: TGTGCCAGCAGCGCCCTAGCGGGAGTAGCAGATACGCAGTATTTT.

The rearrangement links TRBV18 to TRBJ2-6; no clear D gene. Germline CDR1 KGHSH, CDR2 LQKENI. The CDR3 spans 14 residues. V dropped 5 bases and J dropped 0 bases, with 5 bases sitting between them. The CDR3 region is CASSAVSGANVLTF. The CDR3, as DNA: TGTGCCAGCTCAGCGGTCTCTGGGGCCAACGTCCTGACTTTC.

This clone occurred once. V usage is TRBV4-2 and J usage is TRBJ1-5; 7 positions agree with TRBD1. The CDR3 consists of 19 residues. The J segment lost 2 bases and the V segment lost 0 bases, leaving 13 bases of the junction unmatched. CDR1 is LGHNA, CDR2 YNFKEQ, per germline. In DNA, the CDR3 is TGTGCCAGCAGCCAAGAGGAGGGGGCGAGGGCTATCGGCAATCAGCCCCAGCATTTT. Amino acids: CASSQEEGARAIGNQPQHF.

The chain uses TRBV5-6 and TRBJ2-3; 8 nucleotides line up with TRBD2. The CDR3 runs 17 residues. CDR1 is SGHDT, CDR2 YYEEEE, per germline. V was clipped by 4 bases and J by 2 bases; unmatched bases: 12. CDR3 in DNA: TGTGCCAGCAGCCATAAAACAGGAGCGGGAGTCACAGATACGCAGTATTTT. Translated: CASSHKTGAGVTDTQYF.

There are a few counts of this clone. The chain carries TRBV5-8 and TRBJ1-1; D gene unclear. This CDR3 contains 14 residues. CDR1 is SGHTS, CDR2 YDEGEE, per germline. Trimming shortened V by 7 bases and J by 4 bases, and 17 bases separated the two germline ends. The CDR3 DNA follows: TGTGCCAGCTCCCGGAGAACGGTGGCCACTGAAGCTTTCTTT. Residues: CASSRRTVATEAFF.

This clone was detected only a few times. The rearrangement joins TRBV2 to TRBJ2-5; D might be TRBD2 (5 bases). Trimming took 5 bases from V and 2 from J, leaving 12 bases between them. Per germline, CDR1 SNHLY and CDR2 FYNNEI. CDR3 length equals 14 residues. The CDR3 loop reads CASSRSLAQETQYF. The CDR3 DNA reads as TGTGCCAGCAGTAGGAGTCTAGCTCAAGAGACCCAGTACTTC.

The chain employs TRBV3-1 (or the pseudogene TRBV3-2) and TRBJ1-1, with 9 bases identical to TRBD1. Germline CDR1 LGHDT, CDR2 YNNKEL (reference sequence). This CDR3 has 13 residues. J was trimmed by 1 base and V by 8 bases; bases with no gene match: 2. The CDR3 sequence is CASEDRGNTEAFF. The CDR3 DNA sequence: TGTGCCAGCGAGGACAGGGGGAACACTGAAGCTTTCTTT.

The chain employs TRBV5-1 and TRBJ2-2; 16 nucleotides line up with TRBD2. The CDR3 runs 17 residues. Germline V lookup: CDR1 SGHRS, CDR2 YFSETQ. V trimming: 4 bases; J trimming: 0 bases; junction bases outside the gene matches: 0. The CDR3 loop is CASSGTSGGANTGELFF. In DNA form, the CDR3 reads TGCGCCAGCAGCGGGACTAGCGGGGGGGCGAACACCGGGGAGCTGTTTTTT.

V gene TRBV27 combines with J gene TRBJ1-1; the D gene is possibly TRBD1 (5 bases). The CDR3 covers 14 residues. Trimming removed 2 bases from V and 4 bases from J, with 11 bases in between. Per germline, CDR1 MNHEY and CDR2 SMNVEV (reference sequence). CDR3 residues: CASSLGRTITEAFF. In nucleotides, the CDR3 is TGTGCCAGCAGTTTAGGACGGACAATCACTGAAGCTTTCTTT.

The chain uses TRBV9 and TRBJ2-7; 8 nucleotides agree with TRBD1. V dropped 3 bases and J dropped 6; count of bases not matched to a gene: 5. The CDR3 covers 13 residues. Germline CDR1 SGDLS, CDR2 YYNGEE. The CDR3 DNA reads as TGTGCCAGCAGCGCCCTGACAGGGGCCGAGCAGTACTTC. Residues: CASSALTGAEQYF.

The chain carries TRBV21-1 and TRBJ2-7; the table's D call, TRBD1, has no DNA check behind it. TRBV21-1 is a pseudogene segment. The CDR3 consists of 11 residues. The CDR3 sequence: CASSPPGQGSF. The CDR3 coding sequence is TGTGCCAGCAGCCCCCCGGGACAGGGCTCTTTC.

V and J are TRBV5-5 and TRBJ2-7; 7 bases are a match to TRBD2. The CDR3 has 13 residues. In germline, CDR1 is SGHKS, CDR2 YYEKEE (reference sequence). J gave up 5 bases and V 0 bases, and 2 bases lay outside the gene matches. CDR3 DNA: TGTGCCAGCAGCTTGGGCGGGAGTAACGAGCAGTACTTC. It specifies CASSLGGSNEQYF.

The CDR3 here is CASSLLSGITGELFF. CDR3 DNA: TGCGCCAGCAGCCTCCTTAGCGGAATCACCGGGGAGCTGTTTTTT. V usage is TRBV4-3 and J usage is TRBJ2-2; maybe TRBD2 (6 bases). Trimming removed 4 bases at V and 4 bases at J, with 13 bases between. Germline V lookup: CDR1 LGHNA, CDR2 YSLEER. The CDR3 extends over 15 amino acids.

The rearrangement joins TRBV12-5 to TRBJ2-1, with D tentatively TRBD2 (5 bases). The germline V and J ends were trimmed by 2 bases and 10 bases, with 6 bases remaining between them. The CDR3 has 11 amino acids. Germline assignment: CDR1 LGHNT and CDR2 FRNRAP. The CDR3 region has the DNA TGTGCTAGTGGTTTGACGGGAGAGCAGTTCTTC. This gives the protein CASGLTGEQFF.